The rows below give T cell receptor beta chains drawn from one sample of a study of graft-versus-host responses after intestinal transplantation. For these receptors, no antigen is known. The table came from immunoSEQ multiplex PCR; TCRdb's copy has only in-frame clones and leaves some out. The table includes approximately 130,000 clones, more than 80% detected once. Sample: unstimulated CD4+ T cells sorted from spleen or lymph node cells, taken before intestinal transplant. The origin of the receptors is a human donor who received an intestinal transplant. Both conserved end residues are part of each CDR3. The D gene is left open where the match is weak. A clone size is listed for some rows: how often the clone was seen (once, few, many), or a class if it is expanded.

V,size,length,D,J,CDR3,DNA
TRBV7-9,NA,17,NA,TRBJ2-5,CASSLTLGTTRGETQYF,TGTGCCAGCAGCCTAACCCTTGGGACCACCCGGGGAGAGACCCAGTACTTC
TRBV5-1,NA,15,TRBD1,TRBJ1-3,CASRTTGGTGNTIYF,TGCGCCAGCAGAACGACAGGGGGGACTGGAAACACCATATATTTT
TRBV2,NA,16,TRBD2,TRBJ2-1,CASRTGLAGGYNEQFF,TGTGCCAGCAGAACAGGACTAGCGGGGGGATACAATGAGCAGTTCTTC
TRBV7-2,NA,14,NA,TRBJ2-5,CASSPPFRLETQYF,TGTGCCAGCAGCCCCCCCTTCAGGTTGGAGACCCAGTACTTC
TRBV5-6,NA,14,TRBD1,TRBJ2-2,CASRVEGADGELFF,TGTGCCAGCAGAGTCGAGGGGGCTGACGGGGAGCTGTTTTTT
TRBV5-1,NA,14,NA,TRBJ1-4,CASSLGSTNEKLFF,TGCGCCAGCAGCTTGGGGTCGACTAATGAAAAACTGTTTTTT
TRBV6-5,NA,10,NA,TRBJ1-4,CASSEEKLFF,TGTGCCAGCAGTGAGGAAAAACTGTTTTTT
TRBV7-2,NA,15,NA,TRBJ2-7,CASRIQGTDGYEQYF,TGTGCCAGCAGAATACAGGGAACGGATGGATACGAGCAGTACTTC
TRBV19,NA,13,TRBD1,TRBJ1-5,CASSPERGRPQHF,TGTGCCAGTAGCCCAGAGAGGGGGCGGCCCCAGCATTTT
TRBV5-6,NA,14,NA,TRBJ2-3,CASSGQGIIDTQYF,TGTGCCAGCAGCGGACAAGGCATTATTGATACGCAGTATTTT
TRBV19,NA,16,NA,TRBJ1-5,CASSVYQGTGNQPQHF,TGTGCCAGTAGTGTTTACCAGGGAACTGGGAATCAGCCCCAGCATTTT
TRBV15,NA,14,NA,TRBJ1-5,CATSTRTAAQPQHF,TGTGCCACCAGCACCAGGACAGCCGCTCAGCCCCAGCATTTT
TRBV15,NA,14,NA,TRBJ2-2,CATSRASGFGELFF,TGTGCCACCAGCAGAGCATCGGGTTTCGGGGAGCTGTTTTTT
TRBV11-2,NA,14,NA,TRBJ2-3,CASSASPLFDTQYF,TGTGCCAGCAGTGCGAGTCCCCTTTTTGATACGCAGTATTTT
TRBV5-8,NA,15,NA,TRBJ2-1,CASSLGPSSYNEQFF,TGTGCCAGCAGCTTGGGTCCTAGCTCCTACAATGAGCAGTTCTTC
TRBV5-1,once,14,NA,TRBJ2-7,CASSIWYGTYEQYF,TGCGCCAGCAGCATTTGGTACGGCACCTACGAGCAGTACTTC
TRBV29-1,NA,12,NA,TRBJ2-7,CSEIRDSYEQYF,TGCAGCGAAATCAGGGATTCCTACGAGCAGTACTTC
TRBV15,NA,15,NA,TRBJ2-3,CATSRRSGAADTQYF,TGTGCCACCTCACGGAGGTCGGGGGCGGCAGATACGCAGTATTTT
TRBV27,NA,19,NA,TRBJ2-7,CARIPTPGLRKQDQSEQYF,TGTGCCAGGATTCCAACACCTGGGCTCAGAAAACAGGATCAATCCGAGCAGTACTTC
TRBV6-1,few,11,NA,TRBJ2-7,CALGDWYEQYF,TGTGCTTTGGGGGATTGGTACGAGCAGTACTTC
TRBV15,NA,14,NA,TRBJ2-5,CATSRLTGWETQYF,TGTGCCACCAGCAGATTAACAGGGTGGGAGACCCAGTACTTC
TRBV7-3,NA,15,TRBD2,TRBJ2-7,CASSLRGLAGNEQYF,TGTGCCAGCAGCTTAAGGGGTCTAGCGGGGAACGAGCAGTACTTC
TRBV5-4,NA,15,TRBD2,TRBJ2-1,CASSFPSGGGNEQFF,TGTGCCAGCAGCTTCCCTAGCGGGGGGGGCAATGAGCAGTTCTTC
TRBV5-1,NA,15,NA,TRBJ2-7,CASSLEPQSSYEQYF,TGCGCCAGCAGCTTGGAACCCCAGAGCTCCTACGAGCAGTACTTC
TRBV7-2,few,14,NA,TRBJ2-7,CASSLGGSLLEQYF,TGTGCCAGCAGCTTAGGTGGGAGTCTCCTCGAGCAGTACTTC
TRBV7-2,NA,14,NA,TRBJ1-2,CASSLKGLSHGYTF,TGTGCCAGCAGCTTAAAGGGGTTGTCTCATGGCTACACCTTC
TRBV11-3,NA,11,NA,TRBJ2-2,CASSRSGELFF,TGTGCCAGCAGTCGCTCCGGGGAGCTGTTTTTT
TRBV9,NA,13,NA,TRBJ1-5,CASSVDGGSPQHF,TGTGCCAGCAGCGTAGATGGAGGGTCCCCCCAGCATTTT
TRBV28,NA,15,NA,TRBJ2-3,CASSLWASGTDTQYF,TGTGCCAGCAGTTTATGGGCTAGCGGCACAGATACGCAGTATTTT
TRBV19,few,14,NA,TRBJ1-1,CASSNLARGWEAFF,TGTGCCAGTAGTAATCTCGCCAGGGGTTGGGAAGCTTTCTTT
TRBV7-6,NA,15,TRBD1,TRBJ2-2,CASSSNRGRTGELFF,TGTGCCAGCAGCTCGAACAGGGGGCGTACCGGGGAGCTGTTTTTT
TRBV18,once,12,NA,TRBJ2-1,CASSPVYNEQFF,TGTGCCAGCTCTCCGGTGTACAATGAGCAGTTCTTC
TRBV6-1,NA,14,NA,TRBJ2-2,CVSSAWGNTGELFF,TGTGTCAGCAGTGCCTGGGGGAACACCGGGGAGCTGTTTTTT
TRBV5-1,NA,14,TRBD1,TRBJ1-2,CASNPGQGDYGYTF,TGCGCCAGCAACCCGGGACAGGGGGATTATGGCTACACCTTC
TRBV19,NA,13,TRBD1,TRBJ2-5,CASSKGQGQTQYF,TGTGCCAGTAGTAAGGGACAGGGACAGACCCAGTACTTC
TRBV4-2,NA,13,NA,TRBJ2-7,CASSPHERYEQYF,TGTGCCAGCAGCCCGCACGAGAGGTACGAGCAGTACTTC
TRBV5-1,NA,17,NA,TRBJ2-2,CASSLDGPQANTGELFF,TGCGCCAGCAGCTTGGACGGGCCACAGGCGAACACCGGGGAGCTGTTTTTT
TRBV2,NA,16,TRBD1,TRBJ1-6,CASSIRIDRGNSPLHF,TGTGCCAGCAGTATCCGAATCGACAGGGGGAATTCACCCCTCCACTTT
TRBV29-1,few,13,NA,TRBJ1-1,CSVFQGTDLEAFF,TGCAGCGTTTTTCAGGGGACCGACCTTGAAGCTTTCTTT
TRBV23-1,NA,14,NA,TRBJ2-7,CASSQRTISHEQYF,TGCGCCAGCAGTCAAAGGACAATCTCCCACGAGCAGTACTTC
TRBV18,NA,16,NA,TRBJ1-4,CASSQTNIGRGEKLFF,TGTGCCAGCTCGCAGACTAACATAGGGAGGGGTGAAAAACTGTTTTTT
TRBV5-1,NA,18,TRBD2,TRBJ2-5,CASSLLAAGGQGVETQYF,TGCGCCAGCAGCTTGCTTGCAGCGGGGGGGCAGGGTGTTGAGACCCAGTACTTC
TRBV15,once,12,NA,TRBJ1-1,CATSRVNTEAFF,TGTGCCACCAGCAGGGTGAACACTGAAGCTTTCTTT
TRBV10-3,NA,14,NA,TRBJ2-5,CAISESGQQETQYF,TGTGCCATCAGTGAGTCCGGGCAGCAAGAGACCCAGTACTTC
TRBV5-4,NA,16,TRBD2,TRBJ2-5,CASSSGLAGLKETQYF,TGTGCCAGCAGCTCGGGACTAGCGGGGCTAAAAGAGACCCAGTACTTC
TRBV6-5,NA,15,NA,TRBJ1-4,CASSYPRASGEKLFF,TGTGCCAGCAGTTACCCCCGGGCATCGGGGGAAAAACTGTTTTTT
TRBV5-1,NA,13,NA,TRBJ1-2,CASSANREYGYTF,TGCGCCAGCAGCGCTAACAGGGAGTATGGCTACACCTTC
TRBV2,NA,14,NA,TRBJ2-2,CASGELLSTGELFF,TGTGCCAGCGGGGAATTACTATCCACCGGGGAGCTGTTTTTT
TRBV15,NA,13,NA,TRBJ2-7,CATSPLGRGEQYF,TGTGCCACCAGCCCACTGGGAAGGGGCGAGCAGTACTTC
TRBV27,NA,16,TRBD2,TRBJ2-3,CASREIAGENTDTQYF,TGTGCCAGCCGAGAAATAGCGGGGGAAAACACAGATACGCAGTATTTT
TRBV11-2,NA,13,NA,TRBJ1-5,CASSWGRSQPQHF,TGTGCCAGCAGCTGGGGACGGAGTCAGCCCCAGCATTTT
TRBV6-5,NA,14,NA,TRBJ1-6,CASSYGPGGAPLHF,TGTGCCAGCAGTTACGGACCGGGGGGAGCACCCCTCCACTTT
TRBV7-9,few,13,NA,TRBJ1-2,CASSSPTAYGYTF,TGTGCCAGCAGCTCCCCCACAGCCTATGGCTACACCTTC
TRBV5-4,NA,14,NA,TRBJ1-1,CASSARGGNTEAFF,TGTGCCAGCAGCGCCAGGGGTGGGAACACTGAAGCTTTCTTT
TRBV5-1,NA,15,NA,TRBJ2-6,CASSLVTAGANVLTF,TGCGCCAGCAGCTTGGTCACAGCCGGGGCCAACGTCCTGACTTTC
TRBV18,once,20,TRBD2,TRBJ2-5,CASSPPRTQRGGKYQETQYF,TGTGCCAGCTCACCACCACGGACCCAACGGGGGGGGAAGTACCAAGAGACCCAGTACTTC
TRBV2,NA,13,NA,TRBJ1-5,CASSGNSYQPQHF,TGTGCCAGCAGTGGGAACTCATATCAGCCCCAGCATTTT
TRBV7-8,NA,17,NA,TRBJ1-2,CASSLRSSRDYHYGYTF,TGTGCCAGCAGCTTACGTTCCAGCAGGGATTACCACTATGGCTACACCTTC